These 22 T cell receptor beta chains were all obtained from the same sample, sequenced in a study of neurological immune-mediated disorders. Each CDR3 protein gets one entry after TCRdb re-called the 5' RACE reads with MiXCR. The table has under 75,000 distinct CDR3 sequences, more than 3% seen once. The sample comprised PBMCs. Receptor source: a woman aged 55 to 70 with multiple sclerosis.

The gene calls are TRBV6-5 and TRBJ2-1, with D maybe TRBD1 (6 bases). There are 11 residues in the CDR3. Trimming shortened V by 8 bases and J by 10 bases, and 12 bases separated the two germline ends. Germline CDR1 MNHEY, CDR2 SVGAGI. CDR3 coding DNA: TGTGCCAGCTCACAGGGCCAAGAGCAGTTCTTC. Its protein product is CASSQGQEQFF.

At least ten counts were recorded for this clonotype. The J gene is TRBJ2-1, the V gene TRBV5-5, with 12 bases lining up with TRBD2. J was trimmed by 10 bases and V by 4 bases; bases with no gene match: 9. Germline values: CDR1 SGHKS, CDR2 YYEKEE (reference sequence). The CDR3 sequence is 15 residues long. CDR3 region: CASSNLAGGLGEQFF. CDR3 sequence (DNA): TGTGCCAGCAGCAACCTAGCGGGGGGGCTCGGGGAGCAGTTCTTC.

This clonotype was found many times. This chain uses TRBV6-5 with TRBJ1-2, with TRBD1 matching over 8 bases. The CDR3 is made up of 13 amino acids. The germline V gene encodes CDR1 MNHEY and CDR2 SVGAGI. Trimming took 6 bases from V and 6 from J; bases not matched to a gene: 6. In DNA, the CDR3 is TGTGCCAGCAGGAGACAGGGGCAGGATGGCTACACCTTC. Its protein is CASRRQGQDGYTF.

This clonotype came up many times. The chain is built from TRBV5-1 and TRBJ2-1, with 11 bases aligning to TRBD1. Germline V lookup: CDR1 SGHRS, CDR2 YFSETQ. The CDR3 runs to 19 residues. The J segment lost 6 bases and the V segment lost 4 bases, leaving 18 bases of the junction unmatched. The CDR3 here is CASSPNVAGQGAGINEQFF. CDR3 sequence (DNA): TGCGCCAGCAGCCCCAACGTAGCCGGACAGGGGGCGGGAATCAATGAGCAGTTCTTC.

This sequence joins TRBV5-1 and TRBJ1-2; 10 nucleotides align to TRBD1. Germline V gene sequence: CDR1 SGHRS, CDR2 YFSETQ. V trimming: 4 bases; J trimming: 4 bases; junction bases outside the gene matches: 4. The CDR3 sequence is 14 residues long. The CDR3 sequence is CASSMGQGTYGYTF. The CDR3 DNA reads as TGCGCCAGCAGCATGGGACAGGGGACCTATGGCTACACCTTC.

This clonotype was picked up many times. The V call is TRBV7-9, the J call TRBJ2-7; D possibly corresponds to TRBD1 (6 bases). The CDR3 loop spans 12 amino acids. V lost 4 bases and J lost 5, with 9 bases in between. Germline V gene lookup returns CDR1 SEHNR and CDR2 FQNEAQ (reference sequence). CDR3 protein: CASSSQGNEQYF. The CDR3 nucleotides are TGTGCCAGCAGCTCACAGGGTAACGAGCAGTACTTC.

This clonotype was observed at least ten times. This chain connects TRBV5-1 to TRBJ1-4, with a weak D call TRBD1 (5 bases). This CDR3 spans 14 amino acids. V was pared by 4 bases and J by 6 bases, with 13 bases between. Germline CDR1 and CDR2: SGHRS and YFSETQ. The DNA for the CDR3 is TGCGCCAGCAGCCGGGACCCGGACGATGAAAAACTGTTTTTT. Encoded protein: CASSRDPDDEKLFF.

In this sample, this clonotype turned up a few times. Being one base from a much bigger clone, this may be a read error. V gene TRBV13 combines with J gene TRBJ1-5; the D gene is possibly TRBD1 (5 bases). CDR1 and CDR2 from the germline V gene are PRHDT and FYEKMQ (reference sequence). The CDR3 spans 14 residues. Trimming removed 10 bases from V and 6 bases from J, with 19 bases in between. The CDR3: CANNFRGLFQPQHF. The CDR3 nucleotides read TGTGCCAACAACTTTCGGGGACTCTTTCAGCCCCAGCATTTT.

This clonotype was recorded at least ten times. The chain joins TRBV7-2 to TRBJ1-5; D is possibly TRBD1 (5 bases). CDR3 length equals 18 residues. CDR1 is SGHTA and CDR2 is FQGNSA in the germline V gene. V dropped 2 bases and J dropped 3 bases, with 20 bases sitting between them. The CDR3, as DNA: TGTGCCAGCAGCTTATTTTTCGGGGAGACAGCCTTCAATCAGCCCCAGCATTTT. Its protein is CASSLFFGETAFNQPQHF.

This clonotype showed up many times. The chain carries TRBV5-1 and TRBJ2-1, with 10 bases that match TRBD2. The length of the CDR3 is 16 residues. The germline gives CDR1 SGHRS, CDR2 YFSETQ. J was trimmed by 0 bases and V by 5 bases; bases with no gene match: 5. CDR3 sequence (DNA): TGCGCCAGCAGATGGACTAGCGGAAGCTCCTACAATGAGCAGTTCTTC. Translation: CASRWTSGSSYNEQFF. Together with reference TRBV5-1 and TRBJ2-1, the CDR3 gives the full variable domain: KAGVTQTPRYLIKTRGQQVTLSCSPISGHRSVSWYQQTPGQGLQFLFEYFSETQRNKGNFPGRFSGRQFSNSRSEMNVSTLELGDSALYLCASRWTSGSSYNEQFFGPGTRLTVL.

This clonotype was observed many times. The chain recombines TRBV5-1 with TRBJ2-1; 11 bases align to TRBD2. Germline CDR1 SGHRS, CDR2 YFSETQ. The ends lost 3 bases at V and 3 bases at J; junction bases unmatched: 2. The length of the CDR3 is 15 residues. The CDR3 sequence: CASSWGLADYNEQFF. The CDR3 DNA reads TGCGCCAGCAGCTGGGGACTAGCGGACTACAATGAGCAGTTCTTC.

The rearrangement links TRBV20-1 to TRBJ2-1; D uncertain. This CDR3 comprises 13 residues. CDR1 DFQATT and CDR2 SNEGSKA come from the germline V gene (reference sequence). V was clipped by 2 bases and J by 7 bases, with 12 bases between them. CDR3 in amino acids: CSARLGAENEQFF. The CDR3 DNA is TGCAGTGCTAGACTAGGTGCGGAAAATGAGCAGTTCTTC.

This clonotype appeared many times. The CDR3 region is CASSLHSSSPLHF. CDR3 in DNA: TGTGCCAGCAGTCTCCACAGCTCCTCACCCCTCCACTTT. The V call is TRBV7-2, the J call TRBJ1-6; no clear D. Germline lookup yields CDR1 SGHTA and CDR2 FQGNSA. The germline V and J ends were trimmed by 6 bases and 10 bases, with 13 bases remaining between them. The CDR3 runs 13 residues.

In its sample, this clonotype was seen many times. For the CDR3, the DNA is TGTGCCAGCAGCCCGGGGCCCACTAATGAAAAACTGTTTTTT. Protein sequence: CASSPGPTNEKLFF. The rearrangement joins TRBV9 to TRBJ1-4; possible D gene TRBD1, 5 bases. V lost 4 bases and J 2 bases, leaving 9 bases between the germline ends. There are 14 residues in the CDR3. Germline assignment: CDR1 SGDLS and CDR2 YYNGEE.

Remarks on this clonotype: A much larger clone is a single base away; this may be a read error. This chain joins TRBV5-1 and TRBJ2-7, with a possible D match to TRBD1 (7 bases). Per germline, CDR1 SGHRS and CDR2 YFSETQ. CDR3 length: 16 amino acids. Trimming took 3 bases from V and 1 from J, leaving 17 bases between them. CDR3 sequence: CASSYTGDSNSYEQYF. The CDR3 DNA follows: TGCGCCAGCAGCTATACAGGGGACTCCAATTCCTACGAGCAGTACTTC. Supplemented by reference TRBV5-1 and TRBJ2-7, the full variable domain reads KAGVTQTPRYLIKTRGQQVTLSCSPISGHRSVSWYQQTPGQGLQFLFEYFSETQRNKGNFPGRFSGRQFSNSRSEMNVSTLELGDSALYLCASSYTGDSNSYEQYFGPGTRLTVT.

The V and J genes are TRBV20-1 and TRBJ1-4; 7 positions match TRBD1. This CDR3 is 13 amino acids long. V shed 6 bases and J 8 bases; nucleotides not matched to a gene: 9. Germline V gene lookup returns CDR1 DFQATT and CDR2 SNEGSKA (reference sequence). This CDR3 reads CSAVTGAGEKLFF. In nucleotides, the CDR3 is TGCAGTGCGGTTACAGGGGCCGGAGAAAAACTGTTTTTT.

This clonotype was counted at least ten times. The DNA of the CDR3 is TGTGCCAGCAGCTTCTCCAGAAACTACGAGCAGTACTTC. Protein product: CASSFSRNYEQYF. The rearrangement uses TRBV7-2 and TRBJ2-7; D uncertain. Trimming took off 3 bases at V and 3 bases at J, with 9 bases between the two ends. Germline CDR1 is SGHTA and CDR2 is FQGNSA. The CDR3 has 13 residues.

This clonotype ranks as medium-sized. The genes are TRBV7-6 and TRBJ2-5; D not resolved. Per germline, CDR1 SGHVS and CDR2 FNYEAQ. V was trimmed by 0 bases and J by 1 base, leaving 9 bases between them. The CDR3 sequence is 15 residues long. CDR3 sequence (DNA): TGTGCCAGCAGCTTAGCCCCCCAGCCCCAAGAGACCCAGTACTTC. It yields the protein CASSLAPQPQETQYF.

This clonotype was seen repeatedly, ten times or more. The V and J genes are TRBV4-2 and TRBJ2-3; 12 bases line up with TRBD2. V was clipped by 3 bases and J by 3 bases; unmatched bases: 13. Germline CDR1 and CDR2: LGHNA and YNFKEQ. CDR3 length equals 19 residues. The DNA for the CDR3 is TGTGCCAGCAGCCAGGTTCCTCCGACTAGCGGGAGTTATACAGATACGCAGTATTTT. Its protein is CASSQVPPTSGSYTDTQYF.

In this sample, this clonotype turned up many times. This rearrangement joins TRBV5-5 to TRBJ2-1; 11 bases are shared with TRBD2. The CDR3 is 17 amino acids. Germline V lookup: CDR1 SGHKS, CDR2 YYEKEE (reference sequence). V was pared by 4 bases and J by 4 bases, with 10 bases of the junction left unmatched. For the CDR3, the DNA is TGTGCCAGCAGCCCCCGGACTACTAGCGGGGGTTACAATGAGCAGTTCTTC. Residues: CASSPRTTSGGYNEQFF.

This clonotype came up many times. V is TRBV20-1 and J is TRBJ2-1; D perhaps matches TRBD2 (6 bases). V lost 6 bases to trimming and J lost 2 bases, with 20 bases between them. The V gene's germline CDR1 is DFQATT and CDR2 SNEGSKA (reference sequence). This CDR3 has 16 residues. CDR3 bases: TGCAGTGCCCACGATTCCGGGACTGGAACCTACAATGAGCAGTTCTTC. Translation: CSAHDSGTGTYNEQFF.

This clonotype was counted many times. The DNA is left out, because the CDR3 cannot be placed on it with certainty; the CDR3 is given as TCRdb lists it. The chain links TRBV14 to TRBJ2-5. From germline, CDR1 is SGHDN and CDR2 FVKESK. Counting both end residues, the CDR3 totals 14 amino acids. The CDR3 sequence: CASSQDSGQGTQYF.